This TCR beta chain was recorded in a study of shared clonotypes between healthy human individuals. A single count supports this clone. The assay was immunoSEQ multiplex PCR, and TCRdb's table has in-frame clones only and misses some. The data contain 980,000 or so clones, approximately 76% of them singletons. Participating donors were healthy, HIV-negative adults free of recent acute infections or vaccinations. CDR3 length equals 16 residues. Germline CDR1 and CDR2: SGHDN and FVKESK. V dropped 0 bases and J dropped 4 bases, with 13 bases sitting between them. The chain has TRBV14 and TRBJ2-1; D unresolved. This clonotype was obtained from a man aged 18-30 years in good health. Sequencing was performed on memory CD4+ T cells sorted from blood. Stated subset: CD45RA-negative fraction. The CDR3 DNA sequence: TGTGCCAGCAGCCAAGATGCGCCAGCCTCTTACAATGAGCAGTTCTTC. This codes for CASSQDAPASYNEQFF.